The present T cell receptor (beta chain) was sequenced within a study of cytomegalovirus exposure and HLA in healthy donors. Notes on this clone: The antigen remains unidentified.

Trimming cost V 0 bases and J 0 bases, with 17 bases left between them. The germline V gene encodes CDR1 MGHRA and CDR2 YSYEKL. The CDR3 contains 18 residues. Though probably carrying unrecorded immune exposures, donors were nominally healthy at sampling. Findings and limits, study-wide: Common viral pathogens seemed, in a later analysis, to connect with several of the most significant clusters. The investigators catalogued 164 TCR beta chains as cytomegalovirus-associated. Being productive about 87% or about 30% of the time was typical of most TCR beta V segments in an earlier analysis.

PCR involved 60 Vbeta and 13 Jbeta primers. Method: immunoSEQ multiplex PCR; TCRdb's copy keeps in-frame clones and lacks some. Of about 130,000 clones listed, roughly 80% are singletons. The sequencing input was PBMCs. The sequence derives from a man aged 30 to 45 in good health and CMV-seronegative. The chain recombines TRBV4-1 with TRBJ2-5, with D possibly TRBD2 on 5 matching bases. Here the CDR3 reads CASSQDSGFEGDQETQYF. The CDR3 DNA is TGCGCCAGCAGCCAAGATAGTGGTTTCGAGGGAGACCAAGAGACCCAGTACTTC.